Shown below are 27 T cell receptor beta chains from a single sample sequenced in a study of blood T cell repertoires in COVID-19. Libraries were prepared by immunoSEQ multiplex PCR; TCRdb keeps only in-frame clonotypes and omits some of them. The sample contains more than 50,000 clones, 90% of which appear only once. Sequencing input: peripheral blood. All receptors derive from a woman aged 40 to 50 with active COVID-19.

V gene TRBV2 combines with J gene TRBJ2-2; 12 nucleotides align to TRBD1. Germline CDR1 reads SNHLY; CDR2 reads FYNNEI. The CDR3 is 14 residues long. With 8 bases clipped from V and 5 bases from J, the junction kept 3 bases outside the gene matches. CDR3 loop: CASAGQGATGELFF. CDR3 DNA sequence: TGTGCCAGCGCGGGACAGGGGGCGACCGGGGAGCTGTTTTTT.

The chain carries TRBV6-5 and TRBJ2-1; D is unresolved. Trimming shortened V by 5 bases and J by 6 bases, and 8 bases separated the two germline ends. Germline assignment: CDR1 MNHEY and CDR2 SVGAGI. CDR3 length equals 12 residues. Written as DNA, the CDR3 is TGTGCCAGCAGTCGGGTAGCCAATGAGCAGTTCTTC. Translation: CASSRVANEQFF.

The chain employs TRBV5-1 and TRBJ1-1, with D perhaps TRBD1 (6 bases). The CDR3 spans 17 residues. Germline CDR1 and CDR2: SGHRS and YFSETQ. V dropped 4 bases and J dropped 0 bases, with 19 bases sitting between them. In nucleotides, the CDR3 is TGCGCCAGCAGCCAGCACCGACAGGTGGGCATGAACACTGAAGCTTTCTTT. Its translation is CASSQHRQVGMNTEAFF. Variable domain in full (rest from reference TRBV5-1 and TRBJ1-1): KAGVTQTPRYLIKTRGQQVTLSCSPISGHRSVSWYQQTPGQGLQFLFEYFSETQRNKGNFPGRFSGRQFSNSRSEMNVSTLELGDSALYLCASSQHRQVGMNTEAFFGQGTRLTVV.

This clone was detected only once. The chain uses TRBV7-9 and TRBJ2-7, with 7 positions matching TRBD1. After removal of 5 bases from V and 5 bases from J, the junction contained 3 bases not matched to a gene. Germline V CDR1 and CDR2: SEHNR, FQNEAQ (reference sequence). The CDR3 covers 12 residues. CDR3: CASSRTGDEQYF. Written as DNA, the CDR3 is TGTGCCAGCAGCCGAACAGGGGACGAGCAGTACTTC.

This chain joins TRBV30 and TRBJ1-3; D perhaps matches TRBD1 (5 bases). The CDR3 spans 13 residues. Germline V gene lookup returns CDR1 GTSNPN and CDR2 SVGIG (reference sequence). Trimming removed 4 bases at V and 14 bases at J, with 21 bases between. CDR3 coding DNA: TGTGCCTGGAACCAAAACCGTGGGGCAGGGCTATATTTT. It is translated as CAWNQNRGAGLYF.

The chain links TRBV27 to TRBJ2-2, with 8 bases lining up with TRBD1. V lost 4 bases, J lost 1 base, and 17 bases stayed unmatched. CDR3 size: 20 residues. Germline V lookup: CDR1 MNHEY, CDR2 SMNVEV (reference sequence). CDR3 sequence (DNA): TGTGCCAGCAGTTCTCGTTACAGGGGGGAGGAATTTAAGAACACCGGGGAGCTGTTTTTT. It is translated as CASSSRYRGEEFKNTGELFF.

In its sample, this clone is medium-sized (0.01 to 0.1%). V is TRBV7-6 and J is TRBJ2-1, with D maybe TRBD2 (6 bases). This CDR3 is built from 16 residues. The germline V gene encodes CDR1 SGHVS and CDR2 FNYEAQ. V dropped 2 bases and J dropped 7 bases, with 18 bases sitting between them. The CDR3 is CASSLSPGGFGNEQFF. The CDR3 coding sequence is TGTGCCAGCAGCTTATCCCCTGGGGGGTTTGGAAATGAGCAGTTCTTC.

This chain joins TRBV7-5 and TRBJ2-5; no check of the table's D call, TRBD2, against the DNA was made. TRBV7-5 is a documented pseudogene. The CDR3 has 16 amino acids. This chain's CDR3 is CARSLARLAGAETQYF. CDR3 nucleotide sequence: TGTGCCAGAAGCTTAGCGAGACTAGCGGGGGCAGAGACCCAGTACTTC.

This clone was seen only once. The rearrangement links TRBV7-3 to TRBJ1-2, with D possibly TRBD1 on 5 matching bases. The V and J ends lost 3 bases and 8 bases respectively, with 22 bases between them. This CDR3 has 16 amino acids. The germline CDR1 and CDR2 sequences are SGHTA and FQGTGA. The CDR3 bases are TGTGCCAGCAGCTTTAAACAATCATCTGGGGCTCAGGGCTACACCTTC. Translated: CASSFKQSSGAQGYTF.

This chain uses TRBV11-2 with TRBJ2-5; 8 bases line up with TRBD1. The V gene's germline CDR1 is SGHAT and CDR2 FQNNGV. The J segment lost 6 bases and the V segment lost 4 bases, leaving 7 bases of the junction unmatched. CDR3 length: 14 amino acids. CDR3 protein: CASSSGTGEKTQYF. Written as DNA, the CDR3 is TGTGCCAGCAGCTCCGGGACAGGTGAAAAGACCCAGTACTTC.

V usage is TRBV7-9 and J usage is TRBJ2-7; D unresolved. The V end was cut by 5 bases, the J end by 0 bases, with 20 bases between. Germline V gene data show CDR1 as SEHNR and CDR2 as FQNEAQ (reference sequence). The CDR3 runs 17 residues. The CDR3 spells CASSPFSGLQTSYEQYF. CDR3 bases: TGTGCCAGCAGCCCATTTTCGGGTCTTCAGACCTCCTACGAGCAGTACTTC.

V is TRBV6-2 or TRBV6-3 and J is TRBJ1-1, with D tentatively TRBD1 (5 bases). CDR3 length: 13 residues. The V end lost 5 bases, the J end lost 2 bases, and 9 bases lay between the germline ends. The V gene's germline CDR1 is MNHEY and CDR2 SVGEGT. The chain's CDR3 is CASSRQGNTEAFF. CDR3 sequence (DNA): TGTGCCAGCAGTCGGCAGGGCAACACTGAAGCTTTCTTT.

The rearrangement joins TRBV29-1 to TRBJ1-1; 7 bases are a match to TRBD1. There are 16 residues in the CDR3. V gave up 6 bases and J gave up 0 bases; unmatched junction bases: 13. CDR1 and CDR2 (germline): SQVTM, ANQGSEA. The CDR3 here is CSVTRQGFQMNTEAFF. The CDR3 nucleotides are TGCAGCGTGACCAGACAGGGCTTTCAAATGAACACTGAAGCTTTCTTT.

This chain joins TRBV5-1 and TRBJ2-2, with D possibly matching TRBD2 (6 bases). V was cut by 2 bases and J by 0 bases, with 14 bases left in between. Germline-derived CDR1 and CDR2 are SGHRS and YFSETQ. There are 17 residues in the CDR3. The CDR3 sequence: CASSFFISGANTGELFF. The CDR3 coding sequence is TGCGCCAGCAGCTTTTTTATTTCGGGGGCGAACACCGGGGAGCTGTTTTTT.

The J gene is TRBJ2-1, the V gene TRBV5-1, with 7 bases identical to TRBD2. Per germline, CDR1 SGHRS and CDR2 YFSETQ. V trimming: 7 bases; J trimming: 1 base; junction bases outside the gene matches: 8. The CDR3 totals 15 residues. CDR3 DNA: TGCGCCAGCTGTTGGGGGGGGAGTTCCTACAATGAGCAGTTCTTC. Amino acid sequence: CASCWGGSSYNEQFF. Supplemented by reference TRBV5-1 and TRBJ2-1, the full variable domain reads KAGVTQTPRYLIKTRGQQVTLSCSPISGHRSVSWYQQTPGQGLQFLFEYFSETQRNKGNFPGRFSGRQFSNSRSEMNVSTLELGDSALYLCASCWGGSSYNEQFFGPGTRLTVL.

The chain recombines TRBV5-5 with TRBJ1-5; D might be TRBD1 (5 bases). This CDR3 is 15 amino acids long. V was clipped by 0 bases and J by 2 bases, with 9 bases between them. CDR1 SGHKS and CDR2 YYEKEE come from the germline V gene (reference sequence). The CDR3, as DNA: TGTGCCAGCAGCTTGGAGCAGGGTGGCAATCAGCCCCAGCATTTT. Translation: CASSLEQGGNQPQHF.

The chain recombines TRBV6-5 with TRBJ1-1; 7 bases map to TRBD1. Per the germline V gene, CDR1 is MNHEY and CDR2 is SVGAGI. The CDR3 runs to 15 residues. Germline trimming cut 9 bases from V and 1 base from J; bases unmatched to any gene: 11. The CDR3 sequence is CASRRGYRGNTEAFF. The DNA of the CDR3 is TGTGCCAGTCGACGCGGGTACAGGGGGAACACTGAAGCTTTCTTT.

The chain recombines TRBV11-3 with TRBJ2-3; D is perhaps TRBD1 (6 bases). In germline, CDR1 is SGHNT, CDR2 YENEEA. The CDR3 is 15 residues long. V was pared by 0 bases and J by 6 bases, with 13 bases between. CDR3 DNA: TGTGCCAGCAGCTTAGATCTGGGGCAGGGGGATACGCAGTATTTT. Encoded protein: CASSLDLGQGDTQYF.

The chain employs TRBV19 and TRBJ2-1; a weak D match, TRBD1 (5 bases). The CDR3 spans 14 residues. Trimming cost V 4 bases and J 5 bases, with 12 bases left between them. Germline assignment: CDR1 LNHDA and CDR2 SQIVND (reference sequence). CDR3 in amino acids: CASSTNDRDNEQFF. The CDR3 DNA sequence: TGTGCCAGTAGTACTAACGACAGAGACAATGAGCAGTTCTTC.

The chain is built from TRBV5-1 and TRBJ2-6; 9 nucleotides align to TRBD1. This CDR3 comprises 18 residues. J was trimmed by 0 bases and V by 1 base; bases with no gene match: 5. Germline V gene sequence: CDR1 SGHRS, CDR2 YFSETQ. DNA of the CDR3: TGCGCCAGCAGCTTGTTCGGGACAGGGACCTCTGGGGCCAACGTCCTGACTTTC. As protein: CASSLFGTGTSGANVLTF.

The rearrangement joins TRBV4-3 to TRBJ1-5, with no clear D. The CDR3 loop spans 14 amino acids. CDR1 and CDR2 (germline): LGHNA, YSLEER. Trimming took off 0 bases at V and 6 bases at J, with 9 bases between the two ends. CDR3 sequence: CASSQETGSQPQHF. The CDR3 nucleotides read TGCGCCAGCAGCCAAGAAACCGGGAGTCAGCCCCAGCATTTT.

The rearrangement links TRBV6-1 to TRBJ1-4; D gene uncertain. The CDR3 extends over 15 amino acids. The V end lost 1 base, the J end lost 8 bases, and 14 bases lay between the germline ends. Germline values: CDR1 MNHNS, CDR2 SASEGT. Written as DNA, the CDR3 is TGTGCCAGCAGTGAAGAACCTTCTGGAGTGGAAAAACTGTTTTTT. The encoded protein is CASSEEPSGVEKLFF.

The V call is TRBV18, the J call TRBJ2-1; 9 bases agree with TRBD2. V dropped 4 bases and J dropped 4; count of bases not matched to a gene: 8. Germline CDR1 is KGHSH and CDR2 is LQKENI. The CDR3 runs to 16 residues. The CDR3: CASSLAPTSGYNEQFF. The CDR3 nucleotides are TGTGCCAGCTCACTAGCCCCGACTAGCGGATACAATGAGCAGTTCTTC.

The V and J genes are TRBV6-2 or TRBV6-3 and TRBJ2-5, with a tentative D call TRBD1 (6 bases). The ends were cut back, 0 bases at V and 5 bases at J, with 10 bases in the middle. Germline CDR1 and CDR2: MNHEY and SVGEGT. The length of the CDR3 is 14 residues. The CDR3 nucleotides read TGTGCCAGCAGTTACTCGTGGGGGCGGGAGACCCAGTACTTC. Amino acids: CASSYSWGRETQYF.

In this sample, this clone turned up once. The rearrangement links TRBV4-2 to TRBJ2-1; 11 nucleotides agree with TRBD2. The CDR3 length is 21 residues. Germline trimming cut 2 bases from V and 8 bases from J; bases unmatched to any gene: 23. Looked up from germline, CDR1 is LGHNA and CDR2 is YNFKEQ. The CDR3 coding sequence is TGTGCCAGCAGCCAATACCTCTCCGTGGGTAGCGGGGGGGCTGGCATGGATGAGCAGTTCTTC. It translates to CASSQYLSVGSGGAGMDEQFF.

The chain recombines TRBV6-2 or TRBV6-3 with TRBJ2-1; D gene unclear. The V end was cut by 0 bases, the J end by 2 bases, with 8 bases between. The CDR3 is 15 residues long. Germline assignment: CDR1 MNHEY and CDR2 SVGEGT. The CDR3 loop reads CASSYSYSPYNEQFF. The CDR3 region has the DNA TGTGCCAGCAGTTACTCGTATAGCCCCTACAATGAGCAGTTCTTC.

DNA for the CDR3: TGTGCCAGCAGCTTGCGGGAGGGGAGGGATACGCAGTATTTT. Its protein product is CASSLREGRDTQYF. The chain carries TRBV7-2 and TRBJ2-3; 9 bases match TRBD2. This CDR3 has 14 residues. After removal of 3 bases from V and 6 bases from J, the junction contained 4 bases not matched to a gene. Per germline, CDR1 SGHTA and CDR2 FQGNSA.